This entry lists 8 T cell receptor beta chains sequenced from one sample in a study of cytomegalovirus exposure and HLA in healthy donors. The PCR ran on 60 Vbeta and 13 Jbeta primers. Some clones are missing from TCRdb's copy, which holds only in-frame ones; the method was immunoSEQ multiplex PCR. The sample holds fewer than 150,000 clones; roughly four fifths are singletons and the top ten take about an eighth. Specimen: PBMCs. These receptors all come from a human donor in good health.

V usage is TRBV15 and J usage is TRBJ2-1, with 10 bases that match TRBD2. This CDR3 comprises 16 residues. The germline gives CDR1 LNHNV, CDR2 YYDKDF (reference sequence). Losses at the gene ends were 0 bases for V and 5 bases for J; bases not matched to a gene: 4. The CDR3 nucleotides are TGTGCCACCAGCAGAGATCCTAGCGGGGGAAACAATGAGCAGTTCTTC. This codes for CATSRDPSGGNNEQFF.

CDR3 residues: CASSEAGEETQYF. DNA of the CDR3: TGTGCCAGCAGTGAAGCAGGAGAAGAGACCCAGTACTTC. The V and J genes are TRBV2 and TRBJ2-5, with D hard to call. V gave up 0 bases and J gave up 3 bases, with 5 bases separating them. Germline CDR1 SNHLY, CDR2 FYNNEI. This CDR3 has 13 amino acids. Supplemented by reference TRBV2 and TRBJ2-5, the full variable domain reads EPEVTQTPSHQVTQMGQEVILRCVPISNHLYFYWYRQILGQKVEFLVSFYNNEISEKSEIFDDQFSVERPDGSNFTLKIRSTKLEDSAMYFCASSEAGEETQYFGPGTRLLVL.

V is TRBV4-1 and J is TRBJ1-5; D ambiguous. V lost 3 bases to trimming and J lost 0 bases, with 9 bases between them. There are 15 residues in the CDR3. Germline V CDR1 and CDR2: MGHRA, YSYEKL. The CDR3 DNA reads as TGCGCCAGCAGCCACTCCCTCTATAGCAATCAGCCCCAGCATTTT. Its translation: CASSHSLYSNQPQHF.

The V gene is TRBV6-1, the J gene TRBJ2-3; 8 bases match TRBD1. V shed 6 bases, J shed 7 bases, and the junction held 3 bases outside the gene matches. Germline V gene data show CDR1 as MNHNS and CDR2 as SASEGT. The length of the CDR3 is 12 residues. This CDR3 reads CASSRQGNTQYF. DNA for the CDR3: TGTGCCAGCAGCCGACAGGGGAATACGCAGTATTTT.

This clone was seen only once. The V gene is TRBV27, the J gene TRBJ2-7; maybe TRBD1 (5 bases). CDR1 and CDR2 from the germline V gene are MNHEY and SMNVEV (reference sequence). This CDR3 is 16 amino acids long. V lost 2 bases and J 1 base, leaving 15 bases between the germline ends. The CDR3 DNA reads as TGTGCCAGCAGTTTAGTTAGGACACCGGTGTCCTACGAGCAGTACTTC. Translation gives CASSLVRTPVSYEQYF.

CDR3 protein: CASTWGGNTDTQYF. In DNA, the CDR3 is TGTGCCAGCACTTGGGGAGGAAACACAGATACGCAGTATTTT. The rearrangement joins TRBV27 to TRBJ2-3, with D possibly matching TRBD2 (6 bases). This CDR3 comprises 14 residues. CDR1 is MNHEY, CDR2 SMNVEV, per germline (reference sequence). Trimming cost V 7 bases and J 2 bases, with 13 bases left between them.

The chain recombines TRBV9 with TRBJ2-1, with 9 bases aligning to TRBD2. Per germline, CDR1 SGDLS and CDR2 YYNGEE. V trimming: 3 bases; J trimming: 9 bases; junction bases outside the gene matches: 7. The CDR3 runs 14 residues. The CDR3 here is CASSAGTSRGEQFF. CDR3 in DNA: TGTGCCAGCAGCGCCGGGACTAGCAGGGGTGAGCAGTTCTTC.

The chain recombines TRBV6-5 with TRBJ2-7; TRBD2 matches 11 bases. There are 16 residues in the CDR3. CDR1 MNHEY and CDR2 SVGAGI come from the germline V gene. V was pared by 0 bases and J by 4 bases, with 5 bases of the junction left unmatched. CDR3 sequence (DNA): TGTGCCAGCAGTTACTCTGCGGCTAGCGGGGGGTACGAGCAGTACTTC. This codes for CASSYSAASGGYEQYF.